A selection of T cell receptor beta chains follows, all from one sample in a study of metastatic and nonmetastatic thyroid tumors. TCRdb re-processed the PCR reads through MiXCR. This sample has around 34,000 clones, with around 15% found just once. Sequenced input: blood. The receptors come from a female donor with papillary thyroid cancer or a benign thyroid nodule (not recorded which). Some clones in this sample may be carry-over from other donors' samples. Each CDR3 is given with its conserved first and last residue. A D gene is named only where the DNA matches it firmly. Expanded clones are given a class, and other clones once, few, many or no size at all.

>TRBV19|many|-|TRBJ2-3
CASSKARPTDTQYF
TGTGCCAGTAGTAAGGCTCGGCCCACAGATACGCAGTATTTT
>TRBV5-6|many|-|TRBJ1-4
CASSTLGAGEKLFF
TGTGCCAGCAGCACCTTGGGAGCCGGGGAAAAACTGTTTTTT
>TRBV6-1|few|-|TRBJ2-7
CASSFGTGPEQYF
TGTGCCAGCAGTTTTGGGACGGGCCCCGAGCAGTACTTC
>TRBV5-1|-|TRBD1|TRBJ1-2
CASSLGQGLIDYGYTF
TGCGCCAGCAGCTTGGGACAGGGCCTCATCGACTATGGCTACACCTTC
>TRBV30|many|TRBD2|TRBJ2-3
CAWSKRSGRAGATQYF
TGTGCCTGGAGTAAGAGGAGCGGGAGGGCCGGGGCTACGCAGTATTTT
>TRBV28|many|-|TRBJ1-5
CASSFTDQPQHF
TGTGCCAGCAGTTTCACGGATCAGCCCCAGCATTTT
>TRBV19|many|-|TRBJ2-7
CASSRSGMGSYEQYF
TGTGCCAGTAGTCGGTCAGGGATGGGGTCCTACGAGCAGTACTTC
>TRBV11-2|few|-|TRBJ2-7
CASSLTDNTYEQYF
TGTGCCAGCAGCTTAACGGACAACACCTACGAGCAGTACTTC
>TRBV9|many|-|TRBJ2-1
CASSVAPTNEQFF
TGTGCCAGCAGCGTAGCTCCTACAAATGAGCAGTTCTTC
>TRBV10-3|many|TRBD1|TRBJ2-4
CAISDFRQGLAKNIQYF
TGTGCCATCAGTGATTTCCGACAGGGGCTAGCCAAAAACATTCAGTACTTC
>TRBV20-1|medium-sized|-|TRBJ2-7
CSAREPRVSDTEQYF
TGCAGTGCTAGAGAGCCCAGGGTATCCGACACCGAGCAGTACTTC
>TRBV12-3/TRBV12-4|few|-|TRBJ2-7
CASLSPGSHGQYF
TGTGCCAGCCTATCGCCCGGGAGCCACGGGCAGTACTTC
>TRBV10-2|many|-|TRBJ2-1
CASTGRASSYNEQFF
TGCGCCAGCACGGGGCGGGCGAGCTCCTACAATGAGCAGTTCTTC
>TRBV6-1|many|TRBD2|TRBJ2-3
CASSESRTSGRRADTQYF
TGTGCCAGCAGTGAAAGTCGGACTAGCGGGAGAAGGGCAGATACGCAGTATTTT